This T cell receptor (beta chain) was sequenced in a study of T cells in Graves' hyperthyroidism and ophthalmopathy. The CDR3 extends over 14 amino acids. The J segment lost 6 bases and the V segment lost 4 bases, leaving 5 bases of the junction unmatched. Germline CDR1 reads KGHDR; CDR2 reads SFDVKD. This clonotype has a count of ten or more. Amplified TCR beta CDR3 regions came from RNA transcripts. First-round RT-PCR with HTBI primers amplified the TCR CDR3 region. TCRdb processed the multiplex PCR reads anew with MiXCR; each CDR3 protein has one entry. The table lists approximately 870,000 distinct CDR3 sequences, about 38% of them singletons.

Sequenced: blood. This TCR was sampled from a man aged 18-30 years with Graves' hyperthyroidism. The chain joins TRBV24-1 to TRBJ2-7; 10 bases map to TRBD1. For the CDR3, the DNA is TGTGCCACCAGTGACGGGACAGGGGTGGGCGAGCAGTACTTC. It encodes CATSDGTGVGEQYF.